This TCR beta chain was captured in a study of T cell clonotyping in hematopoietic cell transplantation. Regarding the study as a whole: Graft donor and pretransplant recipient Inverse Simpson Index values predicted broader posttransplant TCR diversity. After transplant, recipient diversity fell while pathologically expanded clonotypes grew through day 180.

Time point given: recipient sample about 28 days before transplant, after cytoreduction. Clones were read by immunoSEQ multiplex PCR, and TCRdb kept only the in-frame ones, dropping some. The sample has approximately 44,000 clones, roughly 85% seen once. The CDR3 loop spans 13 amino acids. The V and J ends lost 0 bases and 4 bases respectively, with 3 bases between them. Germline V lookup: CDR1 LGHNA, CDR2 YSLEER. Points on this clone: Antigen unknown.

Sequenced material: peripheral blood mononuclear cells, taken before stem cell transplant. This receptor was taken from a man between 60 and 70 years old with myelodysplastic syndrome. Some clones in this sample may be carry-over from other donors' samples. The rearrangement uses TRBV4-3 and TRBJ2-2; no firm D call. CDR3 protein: CASSQDLTGELFF. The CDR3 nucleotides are TGCGCCAGCAGCCAAGACCTCACCGGGGAGCTGTTTTTT.